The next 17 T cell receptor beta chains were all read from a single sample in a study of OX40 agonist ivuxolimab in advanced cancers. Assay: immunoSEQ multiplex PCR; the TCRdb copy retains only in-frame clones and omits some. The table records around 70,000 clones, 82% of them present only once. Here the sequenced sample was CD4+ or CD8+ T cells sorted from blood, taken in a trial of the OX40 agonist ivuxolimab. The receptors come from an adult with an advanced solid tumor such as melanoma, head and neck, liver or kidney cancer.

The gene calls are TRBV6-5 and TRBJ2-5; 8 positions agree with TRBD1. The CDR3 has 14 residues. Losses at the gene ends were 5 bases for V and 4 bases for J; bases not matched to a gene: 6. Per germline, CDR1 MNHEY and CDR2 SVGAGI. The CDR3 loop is CASSRRTGRETQYF. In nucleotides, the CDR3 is TGTGCCAGCAGTCGGCGGACAGGGCGAGAGACCCAGTACTTC.

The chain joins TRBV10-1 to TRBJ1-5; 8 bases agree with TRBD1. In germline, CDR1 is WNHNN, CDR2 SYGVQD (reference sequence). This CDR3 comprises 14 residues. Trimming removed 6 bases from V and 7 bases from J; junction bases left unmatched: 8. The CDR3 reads CASRADREGQPQHF. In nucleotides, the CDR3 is TGCGCCAGCAGGGCGGACAGGGAAGGGCAGCCCCAGCATTTT.

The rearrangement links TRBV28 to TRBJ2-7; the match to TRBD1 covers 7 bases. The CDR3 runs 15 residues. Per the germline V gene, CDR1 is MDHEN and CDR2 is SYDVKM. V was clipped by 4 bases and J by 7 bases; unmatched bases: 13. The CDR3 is CASSWPGQLGKEQYF. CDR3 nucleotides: TGTGCCAGCAGTTGGCCGGGACAGTTAGGAAAAGAGCAGTACTTC.

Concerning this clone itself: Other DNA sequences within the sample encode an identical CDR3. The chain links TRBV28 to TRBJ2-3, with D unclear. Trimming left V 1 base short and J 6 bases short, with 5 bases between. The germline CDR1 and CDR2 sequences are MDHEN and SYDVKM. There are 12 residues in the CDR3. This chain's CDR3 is CASSLFRDTQYF. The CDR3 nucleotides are TGTGCCAGCAGTTTATTCCGGGATACGCAGTATTTT.

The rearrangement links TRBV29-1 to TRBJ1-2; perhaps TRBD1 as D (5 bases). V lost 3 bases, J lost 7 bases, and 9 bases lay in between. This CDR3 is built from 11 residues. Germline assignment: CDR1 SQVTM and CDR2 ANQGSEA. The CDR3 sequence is CSVDGDPGYTF. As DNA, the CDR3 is TGCAGCGTTGACGGGGACCCTGGCTACACCTTC.

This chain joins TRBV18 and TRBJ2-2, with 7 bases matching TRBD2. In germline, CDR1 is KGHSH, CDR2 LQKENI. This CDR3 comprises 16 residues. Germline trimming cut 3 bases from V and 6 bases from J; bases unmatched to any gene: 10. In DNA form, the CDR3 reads TGTGCCAGCTCACCCTCTGGACTAGTCGAGGCCGGGGAGCTGTTTTTT. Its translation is CASSPSGLVEAGELFF.

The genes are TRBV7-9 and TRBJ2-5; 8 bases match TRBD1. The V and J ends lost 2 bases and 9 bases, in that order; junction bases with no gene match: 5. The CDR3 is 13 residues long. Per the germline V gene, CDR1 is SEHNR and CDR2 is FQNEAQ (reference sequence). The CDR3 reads CASSLYDRGAQYF. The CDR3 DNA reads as TGTGCCAGCAGCTTATATGACAGGGGAGCCCAGTACTTC.

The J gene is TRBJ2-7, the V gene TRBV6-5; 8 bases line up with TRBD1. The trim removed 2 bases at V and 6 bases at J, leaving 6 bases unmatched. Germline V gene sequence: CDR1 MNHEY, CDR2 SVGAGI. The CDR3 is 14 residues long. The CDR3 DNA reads TGTGCCAGCAGTTACACAAGGACAGGGATCGAGCAGTACTTC. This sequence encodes CASSYTRTGIEQYF.

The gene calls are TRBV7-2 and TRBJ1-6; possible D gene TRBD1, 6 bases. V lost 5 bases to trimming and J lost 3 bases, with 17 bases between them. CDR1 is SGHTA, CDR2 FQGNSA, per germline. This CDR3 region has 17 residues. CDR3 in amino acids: CASSPLQGTHYNSPLHF. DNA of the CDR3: TGTGCCAGCAGCCCCCTTCAGGGGACCCACTATAATTCACCCCTCCACTTT.

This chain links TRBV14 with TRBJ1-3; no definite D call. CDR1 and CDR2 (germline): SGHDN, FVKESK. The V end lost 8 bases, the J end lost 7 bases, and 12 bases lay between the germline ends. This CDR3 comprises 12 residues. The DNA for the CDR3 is TGTGCCAGCGGACTTACGCGGAACACCATATATTTT. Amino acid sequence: CASGLTRNTIYF.

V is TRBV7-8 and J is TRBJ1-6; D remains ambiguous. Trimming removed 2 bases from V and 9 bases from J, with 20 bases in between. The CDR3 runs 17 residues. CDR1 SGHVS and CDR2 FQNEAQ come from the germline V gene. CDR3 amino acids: CASSLKATMLLPSPLHF. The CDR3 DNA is TGTGCCAGCAGCTTAAAGGCCACTATGCTACTCCCTTCACCCCTCCACTTT.

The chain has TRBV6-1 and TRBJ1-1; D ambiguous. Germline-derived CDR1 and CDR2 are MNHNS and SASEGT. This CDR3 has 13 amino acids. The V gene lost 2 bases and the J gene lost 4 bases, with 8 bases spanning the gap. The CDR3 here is CASSEILGTEAFF. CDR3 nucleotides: TGTGCCAGCAGTGAAATTCTGGGCACTGAAGCTTTCTTT.

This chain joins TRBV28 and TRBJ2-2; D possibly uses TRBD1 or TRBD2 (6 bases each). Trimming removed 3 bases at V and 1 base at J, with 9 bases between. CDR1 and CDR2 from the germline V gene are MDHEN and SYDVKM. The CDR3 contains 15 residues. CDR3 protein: CASSFGGGNTGELFF. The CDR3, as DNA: TGTGCCAGCAGTTTCGGGGGCGGGAACACCGGGGAGCTGTTTTTT.

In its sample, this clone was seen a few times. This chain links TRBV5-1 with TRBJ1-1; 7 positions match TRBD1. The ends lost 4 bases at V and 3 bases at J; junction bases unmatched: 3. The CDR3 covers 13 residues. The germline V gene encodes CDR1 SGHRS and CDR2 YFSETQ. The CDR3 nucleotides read TGCGCCAGCAGCCCCGGGACAGACACTGAAGCTTTCTTT. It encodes CASSPGTDTEAFF.

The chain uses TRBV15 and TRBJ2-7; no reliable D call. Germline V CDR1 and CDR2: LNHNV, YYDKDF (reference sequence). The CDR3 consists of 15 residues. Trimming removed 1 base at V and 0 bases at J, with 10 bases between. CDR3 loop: CATSRVRTNSYEQYF. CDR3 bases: TGTGCCACCAGCAGAGTTCGGACGAACTCCTACGAGCAGTACTTC.

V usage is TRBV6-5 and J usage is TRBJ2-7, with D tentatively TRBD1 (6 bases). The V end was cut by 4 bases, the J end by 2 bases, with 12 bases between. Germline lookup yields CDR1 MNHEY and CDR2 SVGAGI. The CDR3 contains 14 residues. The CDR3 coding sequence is TGTGCCAGCAGTTCCCTATGGGGGCCCTACGAGCAGTACTTC. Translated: CASSSLWGPYEQYF.

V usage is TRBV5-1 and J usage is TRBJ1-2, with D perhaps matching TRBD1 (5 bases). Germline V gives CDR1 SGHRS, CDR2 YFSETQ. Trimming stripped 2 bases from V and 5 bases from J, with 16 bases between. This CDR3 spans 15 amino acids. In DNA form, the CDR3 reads TGCGCCAGCAGCTTATCTGGGACGGCTACATATGGCTACACCTTC. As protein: CASSLSGTATYGYTF.